The 24 T cell receptor beta chains given below trace back to one sample, sequenced in a study of cytomegalovirus exposure and HLA in healthy donors (dated by TCRdb to the late 2010s). Libraries were constructed by the immunoSEQ multiplex PCR assay. The multiplex PCR relied on a mix of 60 forward primers for TCR Vbeta segments and 13 reverse primers for TCR Jbeta segments. Drawn from immuneACCESS, this table holds only the in-frame rearrangements with V and J called that TCRdb kept. Clones are partly lost; checked studies trace under half to an unresolved V gene and leave the rest unexplained. Across this sample there are roughly 130,000 clones, with 70% to 80% seen only once. The ten largest clones take up around 3.1% of the sample. Sequencing input: PBMCs. These receptors were taken from a female donor in good health and CMV-seronegative.

The chain recombines TRBV5-1 with TRBJ2-7, with unresolved D. The V gene's germline CDR1 is SGHRS and CDR2 YFSETQ. V gave up 7 bases and J gave up 5 bases, with 10 bases separating them. This CDR3 contains 11 residues. This CDR3 reads CASSAPDEQYF. CDR3 DNA sequence: TGCGCCAGCTCCGCCCCGGACGAGCAGTACTTC. Full variable domain (missing parts from reference TRBV5-1 and TRBJ2-7): KAGVTQTPRYLIKTRGQQVTLSCSPISGHRSVSWYQQTPGQGLQFLFEYFSETQRNKGNFPGRFSGRQFSNSRSEMNVSTLELGDSALYLCASSAPDEQYFGPGTRLTVT.

The rearrangement links TRBV28 to TRBJ1-1; tentative D call: TRBD1 (5 bases). CDR3 length: 12 residues. The V gene lost 8 bases and the J gene lost 3 bases, with 10 bases spanning the gap. Per germline, CDR1 MDHEN and CDR2 SYDVKM. In nucleotides, the CDR3 is TGTGCCAGCGGGGCGGGGTACACTGAAGCTTTCTTT. It codes for CASGAGYTEAFF. Drawing the rest from reference TRBV28 and TRBJ1-1, the complete variable domain is DVKVTQSSRYLVKRTGEKVFLECVQDMDHENMFWYRQDPGLGLRLIYFSYDVKMKEKGDIPEGYSVSREKKERFSLILESASTNQTSMYLCASGAGYTEAFFGQGTRLTVV.

The chain joins TRBV29-1 to TRBJ1-2, with TRBD1 matching 11 bases. CDR3 length: 12 amino acids. Germline-derived CDR1 and CDR2 are SQVTM and ANQGSEA. Trimming cost V 7 bases and J 7 bases; bases outside gene matches: 5. In nucleotides, the CDR3 is TGCAGCGCACCGGGACAGGGGGGTGGCTACACCTTC. Translated: CSAPGQGGGYTF. The variable domain in full, with the rest retrieved from reference TRBV29-1 and TRBJ1-2, is SAVISQKPSRDICQRGTSLTIQCQVDSQVTMMFWYRQQPGQSLTLIATANQGSEATYESGFVIDKFPISRPNLTFSTLTVSNMSPEDSSIYLCSAPGQGGGYTFGSGTRLTVV.

The rearrangement joins TRBV28 to TRBJ1-1, with D uncertain. The CDR3 has 13 residues. With 7 bases removed from V and 1 base from J, the gap between germline ends came to 10 bases. Germline CDR1 MDHEN, CDR2 SYDVKM. The CDR3 sequence: CASILSGNTEAFF. The CDR3 DNA reads as TGTGCCAGCATCCTATCAGGGAACACTGAAGCTTTCTTT.

The gene calls are TRBV7-2 and TRBJ1-2; the D gene is possibly TRBD1 (5 bases). Per the germline V gene, CDR1 is SGHTA and CDR2 is FQGNSA. The length of the CDR3 is 15 residues. V was clipped by 0 bases and J by 0 bases, with 8 bases between them. In DNA form, the CDR3 reads TGTGCCAGCAGCTTAGCGGGGGGTTCTAACTATGGCTACACCTTC. Translated, it gives CASSLAGGSNYGYTF.

This chain uses TRBV9 with TRBJ2-1; TRBD2 agrees at 12 bases. V shed 4 bases and J 6 bases; nucleotides not matched to a gene: 8. The CDR3 loop spans 16 amino acids. Germline CDR1 is SGDLS and CDR2 is YYNGEE. The CDR3 DNA follows: TGTGCCAGCAGCCTACCCCGGACTAGCGGGGTCAATGAGCAGTTCTTC. Encoded protein: CASSLPRTSGVNEQFF.

The chain uses TRBV19 and TRBJ2-7, with 9 bases fitting TRBD1. The ends lost 4 bases at V and 2 bases at J; junction bases unmatched: 3. Germline CDR1 and CDR2: LNHDA and SQIVND (reference sequence). This CDR3 spans 14 amino acids. CDR3 protein: CASSTGQGPYEQYF. CDR3 bases: TGTGCCAGTAGTACGGGACAGGGCCCCTACGAGCAGTACTTC.

The V and J genes are TRBV5-1 and TRBJ2-5, with 9 positions matching TRBD1. The DNA end lines up better with TRBJ2-7; the J call may be wrong. CDR3 length: 14 amino acids. Per the germline V gene, CDR1 is SGHRS and CDR2 is YFSETQ. The CDR3 protein is CASSVQGARYEQYF. The CDR3, as DNA: TGCGCCAGCAGCGTACAGGGGGCACGCTACGAGCAGTACTTC.

The rearrangement links TRBV7-2 to TRBJ2-1; 11 bases agree with TRBD2. The CDR3 runs to 13 residues. V lost 5 bases and J lost 10; bases outside the gene matches: 4. CDR1 is SGHTA and CDR2 is FQGNSA in the germline V gene. CDR3: CASSTWTSGEQFF. The CDR3 DNA reads as TGTGCCAGCAGCACCTGGACTAGCGGGGAGCAGTTCTTC.

The rearrangement links TRBV5-1 to TRBJ2-2; 7 bases agree with TRBD1. Trimming removed 4 bases from V and 0 bases from J; junction bases left unmatched: 3. The CDR3 consists of 15 residues. Germline CDR1 reads SGHRS; CDR2 reads YFSETQ. The CDR3 protein is CASSTGASNTGELFF. CDR3 DNA: TGCGCCAGCAGCACAGGGGCCTCGAACACCGGGGAGCTGTTTTTT.

This clone is a singleton in its sample. The chain couples TRBV5-6 to TRBJ1-5, with 8 nucleotides matching TRBD1. This CDR3 has 19 residues. Germline CDR1 reads SGHDT; CDR2 reads YYEEEE. V gave up 0 bases and J gave up 1 base; unmatched junction bases: 12. The CDR3 region has the DNA TGTGCCAGCAGCTTGGTCAGGGGGCGACTTGGTGGGAGCAATCAGCCCCAGCATTTT. As protein: CASSLVRGRLGGSNQPQHF.

The chain couples TRBV18 to TRBJ1-4; D perhaps matches TRBD1 (5 bases). This CDR3 spans 14 amino acids. CDR1 and CDR2 (germline): KGHSH, LQKENI. V lost 4 bases and J 8 bases, leaving 14 bases between the germline ends. CDR3 DNA: TGTGCCAGCTCACGGGACGGAGGGGAAGAAAAACTGTTTTTT. It encodes CASSRDGGEEKLFF.

The chain links TRBV27 to TRBJ1-2; maybe TRBD1 (6 bases). Trimming shortened V by 0 bases and J by 4 bases, and 9 bases separated the two germline ends. This CDR3 is 14 amino acids long. The germline V gene encodes CDR1 MNHEY and CDR2 SMNVEV (reference sequence). The CDR3 reads CASSLSRGSYGYTF. The CDR3 nucleotides are TGTGCCAGCAGTTTATCAAGGGGGTCCTATGGCTACACCTTC.

The V gene is TRBV9, the J gene TRBJ2-3; 7 positions match TRBD1. The CDR3 is 12 residues long. Germline trimming cut 8 bases from V and 5 bases from J; bases unmatched to any gene: 5. The V gene's germline CDR1 is SGDLS and CDR2 YYNGEE. The CDR3 region has the DNA TGTGCCAGTGGCGACAGGGAAGATACGCAGTATTTT. This translates into CASGDREDTQYF.

This clone showed up just a few times. The chain recombines TRBV4-1 with TRBJ2-7; 11 bases fit TRBD1. The CDR3 is 14 residues long. V lost 3 bases to trimming and J lost 6 bases; unmatched junction nucleotides: 4. Germline V gives CDR1 MGHRA, CDR2 YSYEKL. CDR3 loop: CASSHGQGAREQYF. The CDR3 DNA follows: TGCGCCAGCAGCCACGGACAGGGGGCCCGCGAGCAGTACTTC.

The rearrangement uses TRBV5-1 and TRBJ2-1; 8 bases fit TRBD2. Germline CDR1 reads SGHRS; CDR2 reads YFSETQ. J lost 7 bases, V lost 0 bases, and 18 bases had no gene match. CDR3 length: 19 amino acids. This CDR3 reads CASSLVRSFEERGRNEQFF. The CDR3 bases are TGCGCCAGCAGCTTGGTCAGGTCTTTTGAAGAGCGGGGGAGAAATGAGCAGTTCTTC.

This clone appeared a single time. The CDR3 DNA reads TGTGCCAGCAGTGAAGCACTAGCGGGAGGGGTTGAGACCCAGTACTTC. Translated: CASSEALAGGVETQYF. The chain employs TRBV6-1 and TRBJ2-5; 13 bases map to TRBD2. After removal of 0 bases from V and 5 bases from J, the junction contained 3 bases not matched to a gene. The CDR3 is 16 amino acids. Germline V gives CDR1 MNHNS, CDR2 SASEGT.

This clone was detected ten times or more. The chain links TRBV4-1 to TRBJ1-3, with D tentatively TRBD1 (6 bases). The V and J ends lost 4 bases and 0 bases respectively, with 22 bases between them. Looked up from germline, CDR1 is MGHRA and CDR2 is YSYEKL. This CDR3 is built from 19 residues. The CDR3 nucleotides are TGCGCCAGCAGCCGTTGGAGCGGGACACAAGCTCTCTCTGGAAACACCATATATTTT. Its translation is CASSRWSGTQALSGNTIYF.

The genes are TRBV9 and TRBJ2-3; tentatively, D is TRBD2 (5 bases). CDR3 length: 15 amino acids. CDR1 is SGDLS, CDR2 YYNGEE, per germline. V was trimmed by 0 bases and J by 3 bases, leaving 11 bases between them. The CDR3 region has the DNA TGTGCCAGCAGCGTAGAAGGGAGACCGACAGATACGCAGTATTTT. It translates to CASSVEGRPTDTQYF. Full variable domain (remainder filled in from reference TRBV9 and TRBJ2-3): DSGVTQTPKHLITATGQRVTLRCSPRSGDLSVYWYQQSLDQGLQFLIQYYNGEERAKGNILERFSAQQFPDLHSELNLSSLELGDSALYFCASSVEGRPTDTQYFGPGTRLTVL.

This chain connects TRBV7-2 to TRBJ1-5; TRBD1 matches at 7 bases. Germline CDR1 is SGHTA and CDR2 is FQGNSA. The CDR3 covers 16 residues. V lost 1 base, J lost 2 bases, and 5 bases stayed unmatched. The CDR3 DNA sequence: TGTGCCAGCAGCTTAGACTCAGGGGGTGGCAATCAGCCCCAGCATTTT. Translation gives CASSLDSGGGNQPQHF.

The genes are TRBV4-3 and TRBJ2-5; D gene ambiguous. Trimming cost V 0 bases and J 4 bases, with 9 bases left between them. Germline CDR1 reads LGHNA; CDR2 reads YSLEER. This CDR3 has 14 amino acids. The CDR3 sequence is CASSQDTSRETQYF. In DNA form, the CDR3 reads TGCGCCAGCAGCCAAGATACCAGTCGAGAGACCCAGTACTTC.

The V gene is TRBV7-3, the J gene TRBJ1-1, with unresolved D. Germline V gene lookup returns CDR1 SGHTA and CDR2 FQGTGA. The V end was cut by 4 bases, the J end by 0 bases, with 6 bases between. This CDR3 spans 13 amino acids. The CDR3 spells CASSSEMNTEAFF. The DNA of the CDR3 is TGTGCCAGCAGCTCCGAGATGAACACTGAAGCTTTCTTT.

J is TRBJ2-1 and V is TRBV29-1; 9 bases agree with TRBD1. Germline V gives CDR1 SQVTM, CDR2 ANQGSEA. The length of the CDR3 is 13 residues. With V trimmed by 2 bases and J by 7 bases, 3 bases remained unmatched. The CDR3 spells CSVETGTGNEQFF. The CDR3 region has the DNA TGCAGCGTTGAAACCGGGACAGGGAATGAGCAGTTCTTC.

In regard to this clone: At the DNA level, this CDR3 is encoded by other sequences in the same sample as well. This chain uses TRBV5-1 with TRBJ2-5, with D perhaps matching TRBD2 (5 bases). V lost 4 bases to trimming and J lost 7 bases, with 17 bases between them. CDR1 SGHRS and CDR2 YFSETQ come from the germline V gene. The CDR3 contains 14 residues. The CDR3 DNA is TGCGCCAGCAGCCCCGCCGGGGAGCTACCGACCCAGTACTTC. Its translation: CASSPAGELPTQYF.